The 12 T cell receptor beta chains below were found in one sample sequenced in a study of regulatory T cells in long-lasting Graves disease. As to time point: newly diagnosed GD, antithyroid drugs for less than 3 months. Generation of the TCR library employed RNA extracted from PBMCs. HTBI primers from iRepertoire and Arm-PCR of CDR3 regions yielded the TCR beta libraries. TCRdb re-called the multiplex PCR reads with MiXCR, one entry per CDR3 protein. The sample lists about 430,000 distinct CDR3 sequences; approximately 16% were seen once. The same specimen was also included in a second study, on T cells in Graves' hyperthyroidism and ophthalmopathy.

The sample here was peripheral blood mononuclear cells (PBMCs), taken at new diagnosis, from a patient treated with antithyroid drugs. The source is a woman in her thirties or forties with Graves disease.

In its sample, this clonotype was seen many times. The genes are TRBV24-1 and TRBJ2-1, with 11 bases lining up with TRBD2. Germline CDR1 reads KGHDR; CDR2 reads SFDVKD. This CDR3 is 16 amino acids long. J was trimmed by 10 bases and V by 5 bases; bases with no gene match: 12. The CDR3 DNA reads as TGTGCCACCAGTGGGTTTGGTTCTAGCGGGAGGCCGGAGCAGTTCTTC. It codes for CATSGFGSSGRPEQFF.

This clonotype was found a few times. This chain uses TRBV27 with TRBJ2-6; the match to TRBD2 covers 7 bases. The J segment lost 0 bases and the V segment lost 3 bases, leaving 5 bases of the junction unmatched. The CDR3 spans 17 residues. CDR1 MNHEY and CDR2 SMNVEV come from the germline V gene (reference sequence). CDR3 in DNA: TGTGCCAGCAGTTTTGGGGGAGGGTTCTCTGGGGCCAACGTCCTGACTTTC. It encodes CASSFGGGFSGANVLTF.

The V and J genes are TRBV27 and TRBJ2-2, with D maybe TRBD1 (6 bases). The CDR3 loop spans 15 amino acids. Between the trimmed V and J ends, which lost 6 bases and 1 base, there was a span of 12 bases. Germline CDR1 MNHEY, CDR2 SMNVEV (reference sequence). CDR3 residues: CASRPDRMNTGELFF. CDR3 DNA: TGTGCCAGCAGACCTGACAGGATGAACACCGGGGAGCTGTTTTTT.

This clonotype appeared a few times. The J gene is TRBJ2-6, the V gene TRBV6-1; D possibly corresponds to TRBD1 (6 bases). V lost 5 bases and J 2 bases, leaving 13 bases between the germline ends. Per the germline V gene, CDR1 is MNHNS and CDR2 is SASEGT. The CDR3 is made up of 16 amino acids. CDR3 nucleotide sequence: TGTGCCAGCAGTATCACTACAGGGACTGGGGCCAACGTCCTGACTTTC. Translation gives CASSITTGTGANVLTF.

The rearrangement uses TRBV28 and TRBJ2-1; 10 bases agree with TRBD1. Germline CDR1 MDHEN, CDR2 SYDVKM. CDR3 size: 17 residues. V lost 3 bases to trimming and J lost 7 bases; unmatched junction nucleotides: 12. CDR3 sequence reads: CASSLVTGGLLRNEQFF. CDR3 sequence (DNA): TGTGCCAGCAGTTTGGTGACAGGGGGCCTTTTGAGGAATGAGCAGTTCTTC.

At least ten counts were recorded for this clonotype. The chain uses TRBV10-2 and TRBJ2-7; 7 bases are a match to TRBD1. Trimming took 6 bases from V and 6 from J; bases not matched to a gene: 14. There are 15 residues in the CDR3. Germline V gives CDR1 WSHSY, CDR2 SAAADI. The CDR3 region is CASRASRQGLGEQYF. CDR3 coding DNA: TGCGCCAGCAGAGCTTCACGACAGGGCCTTGGCGAGCAGTACTTC.

This chain links TRBV7-9 with TRBJ2-2; D gene uncertain. The CDR3 is 10 amino acids. Germline V gives CDR1 SEHNR, CDR2 FQNEAQ (reference sequence). The V gene lost 10 bases and the J gene lost 6 bases, with 6 bases spanning the gap. CDR3 coding DNA: TGTGCCAACTACGCCGGGGAGCTGTTTTTT. Translating it yields CANYAGELFF.

The gene calls are TRBV5-6 and TRBJ2-3; D not resolved. Looked up from germline, CDR1 is SGHDT and CDR2 is YYEEEE. V lost 3 bases and J lost 0, with 8 bases in between. The CDR3 is made up of 14 amino acids. The CDR3 spells CASSWVQSTDTQYF. The CDR3 nucleotides read TGTGCCAGCAGCTGGGTACAGAGCACAGATACGCAGTATTTT.

This clonotype was seen repeatedly, ten times or more. The chain links TRBV2 to TRBJ1-1, with D unclear. The germline gives CDR1 SNHLY, CDR2 FYNNEI. This CDR3 comprises 13 residues. The ends were cut back, 3 bases at V and 10 bases at J, with 15 bases in the middle. Here the CDR3 DNA reads TGTGCCAGCAGTGAGAGGCAGCGTCAAGGAGCTTTCTTT. This sequence encodes CASSERQRQGAFF.

This rearrangement joins TRBV11-3 to TRBJ2-7; 9 positions agree with TRBD2. V dropped 1 base and J dropped 7; count of bases not matched to a gene: 17. This CDR3 is 18 amino acids long. Germline CDR1 SGHNT, CDR2 YENEEA. The CDR3 DNA reads TGTGCCAGCAGCTTAGCCCCGTTGGTGAGGGGACTAGCTTTAGAGCAGTACTTC. This gives the protein CASSLAPLVRGLALEQYF.

This clonotype occurred many times. This chain connects TRBV5-1 to TRBJ2-7; 7 bases line up with TRBD2. The ends lost 1 base at V and 4 bases at J; junction bases unmatched: 2. In germline, CDR1 is SGHRS, CDR2 YFSETQ. The CDR3 consists of 13 residues. The CDR3 here is CASSLNGRYEQYF. As DNA, the CDR3 is TGCGCCAGCAGCTTGAACGGGAGGTACGAGCAGTACTTC. The variable domain in full, with the rest retrieved from reference TRBV5-1 and TRBJ2-7, is KAGVTQTPRYLIKTRGQQVTLSCSPISGHRSVSWYQQTPGQGLQFLFEYFSETQRNKGNFPGRFSGRQFSNSRSEMNVSTLELGDSALYLCASSLNGRYEQYFGPGTRLTVT.

This clonotype appeared a few times. The CDR3 DNA reads as TGTGCCAGCAGTGACGACAGGGGTGAAAAACTGTTTTTT. It specifies CASSDDRGEKLFF. The V and J genes are TRBV12-3 or TRBV12-4 and TRBJ1-4, with 8 bases that match TRBD1. The junction had 3 bases not matched to a gene; V was cut back by 5 bases and J by 7 bases. The CDR3 spans 13 residues.